The rows below give T cell receptor beta chains drawn from one sample of a study of OX40 agonist ivuxolimab in advanced cancers. Profiling relied on immunoSEQ multiplex PCR, and the TCRdb table lists in-frame clones only, not all of them. The top ten hold around 0.71% of the sample, which has around 50,000 clones, 81% seen once. The sample here was CD4+ or CD8+ T cells sorted from blood, taken in a trial of the OX40 agonist ivuxolimab. The receptor source for this set is an adult with an advanced solid tumor such as melanoma, head and neck, liver or kidney cancer. The CDR3 runs from the conserved cysteine through the conserved F or W. The D gene is left open where the match is weak. For some rows the clone size is stated as once, few or many, or as a class when expanded; others skip it.

V,D,size,J,CDR3,DNA
TRBV6-6,-,-,TRBJ1-1,CASCGQNTEAFF,TGTGCCAGCTGCGGACAGAACACTGAAGCTTTCTTT
TRBV6-1,-,once,TRBJ2-4,CASSGSFAGRNIQYF,TGTGCCAGCAGTGGCTCCTTTGCGGGGAGGAACATTCAGTACTTC
TRBV10-1,-,once,TRBJ2-2,CASSEGGELFF,TGCGCCAGCAGTGAGGGCGGGGAGCTGTTTTTT
TRBV6-5,-,-,TRBJ1-2,CASSYSGKGPIGYTF,TGTGCCAGCAGTTACTCGGGTAAAGGACCCATTGGCTACACCTTC
TRBV7-2,TRBD2,once,TRBJ2-1,CASTFKAGATRSYNEQFF,TGTGCCAGCACCTTCAAAGCGGGGGCCACGCGCTCCTACAATGAGCAGTTCTTC
TRBV19,-,-,TRBJ2-3,CASSIGRASTDTQYF,TGTGCCAGTAGTATTGGCAGGGCTAGCACAGATACGCAGTATTTT
TRBV6-1,-,-,TRBJ2-3,CASRVPRGTDTQYF,TGTGCCAGCAGAGTCCCACGGGGCACAGATACGCAGTATTTT
TRBV5-4,TRBD2,-,TRBJ2-1,CASSLSGGGNEQFF,TGTGCCAGCAGCCTGAGCGGGGGGGGCAATGAGCAGTTCTTC
TRBV11-1,TRBD1,-,TRBJ2-5,CASSLGQGGETQYF,TGTGCCAGCAGCTTGGGACAGGGGGGAGAGACCCAGTACTTC
TRBV28,TRBD2,-,TRBJ2-5,CAIGGLAGGPETQYF,TGTGCCATTGGGGGACTAGCGGGGGGTCCGGAGACCCAGTACTTC
TRBV5-6,-,-,TRBJ2-5,CASSLEEQGAQYF,TGTGCCAGCAGCTTGGAAGAACAAGGGGCCCAGTACTTC
TRBV19,-,few,TRBJ1-5,CASSMEGRYQPQHF,TGTGCCAGTAGTATGGAGGGCAGATATCAGCCCCAGCATTTT
TRBV6-1,-,-,TRBJ1-2,CASSERADNYGYTF,TGTGCCAGCAGTGAAAGGGCGGACAACTATGGCTACACCTTC
TRBV27,TRBD2,once,TRBJ2-7,CASSPTSGGQYEQYF,TGTGCCAGCAGTCCCACTAGCGGGGGTCAATACGAGCAGTACTTC
TRBV6-1,-,-,TRBJ2-3,CASRQAPSWDTQYF,TGTGCCAGCAGACAGGCGCCTTCTTGGGATACGCAGTATTTT
TRBV9,TRBD2,-,TRBJ2-3,CASSVGAGGQSDTQYF,TGTGCCAGCAGCGTAGGGGCGGGGGGTCAGTCAGATACGCAGTATTTT
TRBV6-1,TRBD2,-,TRBJ2-5,CASSEGSLGGGLKETQYF,TGTGCCAGCAGTGAAGGGTCACTTGGCGGGGGTCTTAAAGAGACCCAGTACTTC
TRBV5-1,TRBD1,-,TRBJ1-6,CASKVQGGQANSPLHF,TGCGCCTCCAAAGTTCAGGGGGGTCAGGCTAATTCACCCCTCCACTTT
TRBV27,-,-,TRBJ2-7,CASTRGYTYEQYF,TGTGCCAGCACGAGGGGGTATACCTACGAGCAGTACTTC
TRBV6-6,TRBD1,-,TRBJ2-7,CASSQNRGGYEQYF,TGTGCCAGCAGTCAGAACAGGGGCGGGTACGAGCAGTACTTC
TRBV19,-,-,TRBJ1-1,CASRSAGSEAFF,TGTGCCAGTAGATCTGCAGGGTCTGAAGCTTTCTTT
TRBV5-4,-,-,TRBJ1-1,CASSLPSRNTEAFF,TGTGCCAGCAGCTTGCCGTCTAGGAACACTGAAGCTTTCTTT
TRBV5-1,-,once,TRBJ2-2,CASSLRTDTGELFF,TGCGCCAGCAGCTTGCGGACGGACACCGGGGAGCTGTTTTTT
TRBV6-1,TRBD1,-,TRBJ2-5,CASSVGQGQETQYF,TGTGCCAGCAGTGTTGGACAGGGCCAAGAGACCCAGTACTTC
TRBV7-9,-,-,TRBJ1-1,CASSAGGQRGTEAFF,TGTGCCAGCAGCGCCGGAGGACAGAGAGGGACTGAAGCTTTCTTT
TRBV6-1,-,-,TRBJ2-5,CASKEAGALETQYF,TGTGCCAGCAAGGAGGCGGGGGCGCTGGAGACCCAGTACTTC
TRBV5-1,-,once,TRBJ2-5,CASSFPEVTQYF,TGCGCCAGCAGCTTCCCGGAGGTGACCCAGTACTTC
TRBV7-9,-,few,TRBJ1-6,CASAREGQNSPLHF,TGTGCCAGTGCCAGGGAGGGCCAGAATTCACCCCTCCACTTT
TRBV7-6,TRBD1,-,TRBJ2-1,CASSSYETGGSYNEQFF,TGTGCCAGCAGCTCTTACGAAACAGGGGGCTCCTACAATGAGCAGTTCTTC
TRBV11-3,-,-,TRBJ2-2,CASSLNIWGTTNTGELFF,TGTGCCAGCAGCTTAAATATTTGGGGGACCACAAACACCGGGGAGCTGTTTTTT
TRBV28,-,few,TRBJ2-3,CASSGVADTQYF,TGTGCCAGCAGTGGGGTAGCAGATACGCAGTATTTT
TRBV6-1,TRBD1,-,TRBJ1-5,CASRGQGGTNQPQHF,TGTGCCAGCAGGGGACAGGGGGGTACTAATCAGCCCCAGCATTTT
TRBV28,TRBD2,-,TRBJ2-1,CASRLGGTSGIDEQFF,TGTGCCAGCAGGCTGGGGGGGACTAGCGGTATCGATGAGCAGTTCTTC
TRBV19,-,-,TRBJ2-1,CASSTKYNEQFF,TGTGCCAGTAGTACGAAATACAATGAGCAGTTCTTC
TRBV11-2,-,-,TRBJ2-7,CASSHPRRGEQYF,TGTGCCAGCAGCCACCCCAGGAGGGGCGAGCAGTACTTC
TRBV11-3,-,-,TRBJ2-5,CASSLGGSSPYQETQYF,TGTGCCAGCAGCTTAGGGGGCTCTTCCCCGTACCAAGAGACCCAGTACTTC
TRBV6-6,-,-,TRBJ1-1,CASSYVRGGEAFF,TGTGCCAGCAGTTACGTCCGAGGTGGGGAAGCTTTCTTT
TRBV7-9,-,-,TRBJ1-4,CASSFLPGATNEKLFF,TGTGCCAGCAGCTTTCTACCGGGAGCAACTAATGAAAAACTGTTTTTT
TRBV18,-,-,TRBJ1-1,CASSPGRTNTEAFF,TGTGCCAGCTCACCGGGACGGACGAACACTGAAGCTTTCTTT
TRBV6-1,-,-,TRBJ2-7,CASVGQGYEQYF,TGTGCCAGCGTAGGACAAGGCTACGAGCAGTACTTC
TRBV7-6,TRBD1,few,TRBJ1-1,CASSCSLGQVPQNTEAFF,TGTGCCAGCAGCTGTTCCCTGGGACAGGTGCCACAGAACACTGAAGCTTTCTTT
TRBV2,-,-,TRBJ1-2,CASRSLPNYGYTF,TGTGCCAGCAGGTCCCTTCCGAACTATGGCTACACCTTC
TRBV5-4,TRBD2,once,TRBJ2-1,CASSLRLAGGYNEQFF,TGTGCCAGCAGCTTGCGACTAGCGGGGGGCTACAATGAGCAGTTCTTC
TRBV5-1,TRBD2,-,TRBJ2-3,CASSRRLAGSTDTQYF,TGCGCCAGCAGTCGCCGACTAGCGGGGAGCACAGATACGCAGTATTTT
TRBV11-2,TRBD1,medium-sized,TRBJ2-7,CASSTYLGQGYEQYF,TGTGCCAGCAGCACATACCTGGGACAGGGGTACGAGCAGTACTTC
TRBV11-2,TRBD2,-,TRBJ2-3,CASSALAGGPDTQYF,TGTGCCAGCAGCGCCCTAGCGGGGGGTCCAGATACGCAGTATTTT
TRBV7-6,TRBD2,once,TRBJ2-1,CASSIRRGERNSYNEQFF,TGTGCCAGCAGCATCCGGCGGGGGGAGCGGAACTCCTACAATGAGCAGTTCTTC
TRBV5-1,TRBD1,-,TRBJ1-4,CASSSEGQGVLFF,TGCGCCAGCAGCTCAGAGGGACAGGGGGTACTGTTTTTT
TRBV11-2,-,-,TRBJ1-2,CASSFGGQDGYGYTF,TGTGCCAGCAGCTTCGGTGGGCAGGACGGCTATGGCTACACCTTC